The source of this T cell receptor (beta chain) is a study of T-cell reconstitution after alpha-beta-depleted transplantation in children. The study's findings and limits: Hyperexpanded clones declined; after one year, newly produced T cells mostly supplied diversity. At day 60, the high TCRbeta diversity found in some patients originated from recipient T cells and thymic progenitors that had survived. Reportedly, alpha-beta T cells present about two months post-transplant originated from several hundred expanded clones of graft origin.

In the case of this clonotype: Its antigen is still unknown.

Germline V gene lookup returns CDR1 DFQATT and CDR2 SNEGSKA (reference sequence). V trimming: 3 bases; J trimming: 5 bases; junction bases outside the gene matches: 6. CDR3 length: 13 residues. Unique molecular identifiers were incorporated when the TCRbeta library was constructed. TCRdb independently ran MiXCR on the PCR reads; one entry per CDR3 protein. The table includes about a million distinct CDR3 sequences, 25% to 30% detected once. The sequence came from a boy in the first two years of life who had a stem cell transplant for SCID, so the T cells may come from the graft donor. The rearrangement uses TRBV20-1 and TRBJ2-7; 8 bases match TRBD2. The source material was PBMCs, mostly from graft donor cells, sampled 360 days after TCRalphabeta/CD19-depleted stem cell transplant. The CDR3 DNA is TGCAGTGCTAGTACAGCGGGGGTCCACGAGCAGTACTTC. Its translation is CSASTAGVHEQYF.